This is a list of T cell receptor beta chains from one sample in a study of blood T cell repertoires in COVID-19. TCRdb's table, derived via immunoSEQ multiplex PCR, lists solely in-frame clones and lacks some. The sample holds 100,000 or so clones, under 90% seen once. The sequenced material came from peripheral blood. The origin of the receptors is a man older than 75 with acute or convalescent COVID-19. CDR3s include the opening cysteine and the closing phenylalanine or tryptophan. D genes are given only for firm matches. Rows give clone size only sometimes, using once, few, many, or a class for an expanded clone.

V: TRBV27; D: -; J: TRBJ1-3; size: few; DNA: TGTGCCAGCAGACCCTCAAGGGGTAAGGGGGCTGGAAACACCATATATTTT; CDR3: CASRPSRGKGAGNTIYF
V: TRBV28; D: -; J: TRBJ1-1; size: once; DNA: TGTGCCAGCATTCAGGCCCAGGCGGCTTTCTTT; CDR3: CASIQAQAAFF
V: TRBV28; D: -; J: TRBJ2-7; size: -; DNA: TGTGCCAGCAGTTTGTTCGGTCCAACCTACGAGCAGTACTTC; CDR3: CASSLFGPTYEQYF
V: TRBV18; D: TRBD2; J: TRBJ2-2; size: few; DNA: TGTGCCAGCTCACCACCGACCGGGAGGGCCGGCACCGGGGAGCTGTTTTTT; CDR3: CASSPPTGRAGTGELFF
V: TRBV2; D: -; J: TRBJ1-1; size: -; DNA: TGTGCCAGCGGGAGGAACACTGAAGCTTTCTTT; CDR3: CASGRNTEAFF
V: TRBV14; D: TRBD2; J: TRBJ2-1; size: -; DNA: TGTGCCAGCAGCCAAGATCGACTAGCGGGAGTCCGGCAGTTCTTC; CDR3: CASSQDRLAGVRQFF
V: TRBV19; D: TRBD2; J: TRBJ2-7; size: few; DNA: TGTGCCAGTAGTAGGACTAGCGGAACCTACGAGCAGTACTTC; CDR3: CASSRTSGTYEQYF
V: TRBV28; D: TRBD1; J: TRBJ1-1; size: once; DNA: TGTGCCAGCAGTTCAACCAGGGGGATGAACACTGAAGCTTTCTTT; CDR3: CASSSTRGMNTEAFF
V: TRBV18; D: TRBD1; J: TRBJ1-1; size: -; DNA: TGTGCCAGCTCACCCTATCCGGGACAGGCGAACACTGAAGCTTTCTTT; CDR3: CASSPYPGQANTEAFF
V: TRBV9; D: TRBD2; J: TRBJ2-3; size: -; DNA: TGTGCCAGCAGCGGACTAGCGGGGACCCACGCAGATACGCAGTATTTT; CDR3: CASSGLAGTHADTQYF
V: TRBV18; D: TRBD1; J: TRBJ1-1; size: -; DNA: TGTGCCAGCTCCCGGACAGGGAAGAACACTGAAGCTTTCTTT; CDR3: CASSRTGKNTEAFF